This passage covers 8 T cell receptor beta chains from one sample sequenced in a study of blood T cell repertoires in COVID-19. Assay used: immunoSEQ multiplex PCR; TCRdb lists only in-frame clones, some missing. This sample has approximately 47,000 clones; just over 85% occur once, and the top ten carry 2.5% to 3%. Sequenced input: peripheral blood. The receptors were gathered from a woman older than 75 with COVID-19, enrolled during active disease.

This sequence joins TRBV3-1 (or the pseudogene TRBV3-2) and TRBJ1-5, with D unclear. CDR3 length: 12 residues. From germline, CDR1 is LGHDT and CDR2 YNNKEL (reference sequence). Trimming left V 3 bases short and J 4 bases short, with 4 bases between. The CDR3 is CASSQLNQPQHF. In DNA form, the CDR3 reads TGTGCCAGCAGCCAGCTAAATCAGCCCCAGCATTTT.

The chain employs TRBV6-5 and TRBJ1-5; 9 nucleotides line up with TRBD1. This CDR3 region has 13 residues. After removal of 4 bases from V and 7 bases from J, the junction contained 2 bases not matched to a gene. Looked up from germline, CDR1 is MNHEY and CDR2 is SVGAGI. The CDR3 sequence is CASSSDRGQPQHF. The CDR3 coding sequence is TGTGCCAGCAGTTCGGACAGGGGACAGCCCCAGCATTTT.

The chain employs TRBV28 and TRBJ1-2, with TRBD1 as a possible D gene (6 bases). Germline V gene data show CDR1 as MDHEN and CDR2 as SYDVKM. The germline V and J ends were trimmed by 6 bases and 5 bases, with 13 bases remaining between them. The CDR3 contains 13 residues. The CDR3 reads CASSTGLGYGYTF. As DNA, the CDR3 is TGTGCCAGCAGCACAGGGCTTGGGTATGGCTACACCTTC.

V gene TRBV4-1 combines with J gene TRBJ2-3; possibly TRBD1 for D (6 bases). Germline V lookup: CDR1 MGHRA, CDR2 YSYEKL. CDR3 length: 15 amino acids. V was cut by 6 bases and J by 0 bases, with 13 bases left in between. The CDR3 loop is CASSVGARSTDTQYF. CDR3 nucleotide sequence: TGCGCCAGCAGTGTGGGGGCGAGGAGCACAGATACGCAGTATTTT.

CDR3 sequence reads: CASSRPPRVDRNTEAFF. CDR3 DNA sequence: TGTGCCAGCAGCCGTCCCCCCAGGGTTGATAGGAACACTGAAGCTTTCTTT. The chain is built from TRBV7-2 and TRBJ1-1; possibly TRBD1 for D (5 bases). Trimming stripped 5 bases from V and 1 base from J, with 20 bases between. The CDR3 covers 17 residues. Per germline, CDR1 SGHTA and CDR2 FQGNSA.

The chain is built from TRBV5-1 and TRBJ2-5; D not resolved. Trimming left V 2 bases short and J 2 bases short, with 10 bases between. This CDR3 has 14 amino acids. The germline gives CDR1 SGHRS, CDR2 YFSETQ. Written as DNA, the CDR3 is TGCGCCAGCAGCTTCCAAGGAGATCAAGAGACCCAGTACTTC. Protein sequence: CASSFQGDQETQYF.

The CDR3 DNA reads TGTGCCAGCACTCAAGGTTGGGGGGGGCAAGAGACCCAGTACTTC. Translated: CASTQGWGGQETQYF. The chain uses TRBV7-2 and TRBJ2-5, with 7 nucleotides matching TRBD2. Per the germline V gene, CDR1 is SGHTA and CDR2 is FQGNSA. The junction had 10 bases not matched to a gene; V was cut back by 7 bases and J by 2 bases. The CDR3 loop spans 15 amino acids.

This clone was detected a few times. This chain uses TRBV11-2 with TRBJ2-7, with a tentative D call TRBD1 (6 bases). The CDR3 has 14 residues. Trimming shortened V by 5 bases and J by 1 base, and 12 bases separated the two germline ends. Per the germline V gene, CDR1 is SGHAT and CDR2 is FQNNGV. CDR3 in amino acids: CASSPGHSSYEQYF. CDR3 coding DNA: TGTGCCAGCAGCCCGGGACATTCTTCCTACGAGCAGTACTTC.